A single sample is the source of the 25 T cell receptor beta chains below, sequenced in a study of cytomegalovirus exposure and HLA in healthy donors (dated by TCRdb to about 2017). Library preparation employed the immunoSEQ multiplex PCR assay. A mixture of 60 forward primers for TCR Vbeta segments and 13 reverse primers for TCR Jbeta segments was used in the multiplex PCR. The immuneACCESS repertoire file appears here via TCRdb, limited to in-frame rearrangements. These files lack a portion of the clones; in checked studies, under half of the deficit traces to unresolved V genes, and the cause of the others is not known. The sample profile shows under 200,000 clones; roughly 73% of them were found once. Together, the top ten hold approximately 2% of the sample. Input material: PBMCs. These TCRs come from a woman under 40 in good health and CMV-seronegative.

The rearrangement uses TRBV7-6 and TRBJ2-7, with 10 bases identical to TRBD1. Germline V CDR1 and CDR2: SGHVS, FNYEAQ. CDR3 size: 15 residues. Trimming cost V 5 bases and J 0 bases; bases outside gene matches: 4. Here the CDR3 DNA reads TGTGCCAGCAGCGCGAGGACAGGGGGCTCCTACGAGCAGTACTTC. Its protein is CASSARTGGSYEQYF.

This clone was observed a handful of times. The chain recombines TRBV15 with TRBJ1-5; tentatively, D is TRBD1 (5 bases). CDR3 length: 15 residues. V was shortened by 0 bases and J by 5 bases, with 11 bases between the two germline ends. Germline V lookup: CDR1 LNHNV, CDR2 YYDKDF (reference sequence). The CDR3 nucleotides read TGTGCCACCAGCAGAGATGGGGGAGGGGATCAGCCCCAGCATTTT. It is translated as CATSRDGGGDQPQHF. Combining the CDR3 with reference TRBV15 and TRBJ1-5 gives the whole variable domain DAMVIQNPRYQVTQFGKPVTLSCSQTLNHNVMYWYQQKSSQAPKLLFHYYDKDFNNEADTPDNFQSRRPNTSFCFLDIRSPGLGDTAMYLCATSRDGGGDQPQHFGDGTRLSIL.

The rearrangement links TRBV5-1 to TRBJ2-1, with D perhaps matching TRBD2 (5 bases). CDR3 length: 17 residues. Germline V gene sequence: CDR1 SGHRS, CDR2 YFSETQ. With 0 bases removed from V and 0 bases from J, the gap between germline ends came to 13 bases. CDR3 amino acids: CASSLGRRGSSYNEQFF. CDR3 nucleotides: TGCGCCAGCAGCTTGGGAAGGAGAGGGAGCTCCTACAATGAGCAGTTCTTC.

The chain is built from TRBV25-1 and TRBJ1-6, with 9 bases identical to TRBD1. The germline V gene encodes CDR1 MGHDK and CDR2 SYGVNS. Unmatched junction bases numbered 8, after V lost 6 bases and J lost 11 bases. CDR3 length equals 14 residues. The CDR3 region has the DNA TGTGCCAGCAGCCCGGGACAGGGAAGAACACCCCTCCACTTT. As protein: CASSPGQGRTPLHF.

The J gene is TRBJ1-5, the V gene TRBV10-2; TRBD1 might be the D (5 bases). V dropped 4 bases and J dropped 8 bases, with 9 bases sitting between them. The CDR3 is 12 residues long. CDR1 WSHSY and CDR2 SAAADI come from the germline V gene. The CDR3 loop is CASSVGGEPQHF. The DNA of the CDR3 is TGCGCCAGCAGTGTCGGGGGAGAGCCCCAGCATTTT.

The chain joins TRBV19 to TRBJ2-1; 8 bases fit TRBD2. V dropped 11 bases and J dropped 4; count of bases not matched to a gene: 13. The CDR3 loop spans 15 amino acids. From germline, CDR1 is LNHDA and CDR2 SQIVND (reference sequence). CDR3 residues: CASSGSGTYYNEQFF. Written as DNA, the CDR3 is TGTGCCTCCTCAGGTAGCGGGACTTATTACAATGAGCAGTTCTTC.

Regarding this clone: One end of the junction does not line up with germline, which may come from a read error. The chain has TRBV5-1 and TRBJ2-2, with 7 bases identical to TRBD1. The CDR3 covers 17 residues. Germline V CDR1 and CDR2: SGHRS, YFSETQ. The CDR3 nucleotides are TGCGCCAGCAGCCCGAGGCCTGGACAGGCGAAAACCGGGGAGCTGTTTTTT. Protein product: CASSPRPGQAKTGELFF.

CDR3 sequence: CASSMGAGAYTEAFF. The CDR3 DNA follows: TGTGCCAGTAGTATGGGGGCGGGGGCGTACACTGAAGCTTTCTTT. The rearrangement links TRBV19 to TRBJ1-1, with a possible D match to TRBD1 (6 bases). This CDR3 comprises 15 residues. Germline V gene data show CDR1 as LNHDA and CDR2 as SQIVND (reference sequence). Trimming removed 3 bases at V and 3 bases at J, with 14 bases between.

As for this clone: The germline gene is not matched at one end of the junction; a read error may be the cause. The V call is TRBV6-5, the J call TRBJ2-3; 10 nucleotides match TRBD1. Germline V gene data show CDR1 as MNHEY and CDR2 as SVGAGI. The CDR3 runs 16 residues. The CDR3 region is CASSYTGTGESDTQCF. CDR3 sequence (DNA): TGTGCCAGCAGTTACACTGGGACAGGGGAATCAGATACGCAGTGTTTT.

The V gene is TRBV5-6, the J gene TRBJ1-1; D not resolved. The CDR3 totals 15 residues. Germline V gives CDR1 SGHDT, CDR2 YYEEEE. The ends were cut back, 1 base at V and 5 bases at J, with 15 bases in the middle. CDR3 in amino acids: CASSLRVGAGTEAFF. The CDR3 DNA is TGTGCCAGCAGCTTGAGGGTTGGTGCGGGAACTGAAGCTTTCTTT.

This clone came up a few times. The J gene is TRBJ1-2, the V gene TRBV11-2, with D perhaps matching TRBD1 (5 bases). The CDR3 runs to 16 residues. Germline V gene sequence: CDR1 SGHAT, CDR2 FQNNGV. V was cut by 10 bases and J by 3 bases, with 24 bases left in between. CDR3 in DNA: TGTGCCACTGCCTTGTTGGGGCGGAGGGCGGACTATGGCTACACCTTC. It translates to CATALLGRRADYGYTF.

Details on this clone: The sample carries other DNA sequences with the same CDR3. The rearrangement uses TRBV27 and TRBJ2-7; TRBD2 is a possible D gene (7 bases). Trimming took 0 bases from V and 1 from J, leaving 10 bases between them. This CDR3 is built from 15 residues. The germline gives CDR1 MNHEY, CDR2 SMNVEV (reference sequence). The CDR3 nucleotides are TGTGCCAGCAGTTTATCAGGGGGGGGTTCCTACGAGCAGTACTTC. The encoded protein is CASSLSGGGSYEQYF.

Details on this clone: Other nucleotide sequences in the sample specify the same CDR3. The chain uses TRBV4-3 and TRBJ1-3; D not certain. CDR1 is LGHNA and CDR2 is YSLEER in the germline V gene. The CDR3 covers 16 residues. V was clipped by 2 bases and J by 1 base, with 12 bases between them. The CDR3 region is CASSQRRSGSGNTIYF. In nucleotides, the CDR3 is TGCGCCAGCAGCCAAAGACGATCGGGGTCTGGAAACACCATATATTTT.

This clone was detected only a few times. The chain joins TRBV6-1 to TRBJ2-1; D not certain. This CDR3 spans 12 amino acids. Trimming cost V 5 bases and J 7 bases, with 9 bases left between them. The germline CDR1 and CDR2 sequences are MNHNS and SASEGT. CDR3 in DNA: TGTGCCAGCAGTAAAGTTCTGAATGAGCAGTTCTTC. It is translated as CASSKVLNEQFF.

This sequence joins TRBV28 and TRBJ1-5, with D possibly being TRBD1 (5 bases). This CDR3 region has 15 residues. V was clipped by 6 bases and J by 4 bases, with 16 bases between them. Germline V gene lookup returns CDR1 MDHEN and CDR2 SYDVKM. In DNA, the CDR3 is TGTGCCAGCAGCATCGGGCAGGGCGCGAATCAGCCCCAGCATTTT. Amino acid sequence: CASSIGQGANQPQHF.

The CDR3 protein is CASSAQSLDSEAFF. CDR3 nucleotides: TGTGCCAGCAGCGCCCAATCCCTAGACAGTGAAGCTTTCTTT. V is TRBV9 and J is TRBJ1-1; D is possibly TRBD1 (5 bases). This CDR3 spans 14 amino acids. The germline V gene encodes CDR1 SGDLS and CDR2 YYNGEE. The V end was cut by 3 bases, the J end by 7 bases, with 16 bases between.

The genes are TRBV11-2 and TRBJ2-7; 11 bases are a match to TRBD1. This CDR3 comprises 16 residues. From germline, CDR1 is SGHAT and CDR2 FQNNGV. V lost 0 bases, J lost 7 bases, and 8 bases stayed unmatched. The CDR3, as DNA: TGTGCCAGCAGCTTAGATAGGACAGGGGGCTTGGGAGAGCAGTACTTC. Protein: CASSLDRTGGLGEQYF. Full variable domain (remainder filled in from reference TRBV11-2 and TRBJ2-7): EAGVAQSPRYKIIEKRQSVAFWCNPISGHATLYWYQQILGQGPKLLIQFQNNGVVDDSQLPKDRFSAERLKGVDSTLKIQPAKLEDSAVYLCASSLDRTGGLGEQYFGPGTRLTVT.

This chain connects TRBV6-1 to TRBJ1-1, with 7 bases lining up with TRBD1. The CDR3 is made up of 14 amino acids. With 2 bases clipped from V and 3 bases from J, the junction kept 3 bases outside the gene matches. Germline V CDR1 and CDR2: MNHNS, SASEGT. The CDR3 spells CASSEKDRHTEAFF. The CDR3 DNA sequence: TGTGCCAGCAGTGAAAAGGACAGGCACACTGAAGCTTTCTTT.

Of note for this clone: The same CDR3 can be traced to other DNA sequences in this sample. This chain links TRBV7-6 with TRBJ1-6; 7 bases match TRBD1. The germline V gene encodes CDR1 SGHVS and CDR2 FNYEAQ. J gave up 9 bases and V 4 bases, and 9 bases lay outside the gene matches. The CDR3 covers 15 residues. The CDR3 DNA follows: TGTGCCAGCAGCTCCAGCGACAGGGTTACTTCACCCCTCCACTTT. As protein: CASSSSDRVTSPLHF.

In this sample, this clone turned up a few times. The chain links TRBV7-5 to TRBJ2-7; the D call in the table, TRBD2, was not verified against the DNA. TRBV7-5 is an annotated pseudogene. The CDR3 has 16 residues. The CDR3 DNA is TGTGCCAGAAGCTTGGACGGCACTAGCGGTCCCTACGAGCAGTACTTC. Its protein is CARSLDGTSGPYEQYF.

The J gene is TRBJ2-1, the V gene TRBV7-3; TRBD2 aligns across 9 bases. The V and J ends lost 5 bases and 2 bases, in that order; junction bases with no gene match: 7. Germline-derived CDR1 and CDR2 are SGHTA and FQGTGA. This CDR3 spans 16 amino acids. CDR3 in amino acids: CASSSQAGGPYNEQFF. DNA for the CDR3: TGTGCCAGCAGCAGTCAAGCGGGGGGTCCCTACAATGAGCAGTTCTTC.

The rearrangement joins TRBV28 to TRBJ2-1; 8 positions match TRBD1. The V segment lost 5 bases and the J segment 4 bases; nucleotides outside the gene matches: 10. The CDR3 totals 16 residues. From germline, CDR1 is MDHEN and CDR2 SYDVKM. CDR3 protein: CASSKRTGNPYNEQFF. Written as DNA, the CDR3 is TGTGCCAGCAGTAAACGGACAGGGAACCCTTACAATGAGCAGTTCTTC.

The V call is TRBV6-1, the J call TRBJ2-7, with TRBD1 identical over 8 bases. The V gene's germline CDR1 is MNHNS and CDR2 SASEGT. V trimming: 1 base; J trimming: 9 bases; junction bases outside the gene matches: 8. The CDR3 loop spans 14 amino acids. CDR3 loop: CASSEGTGYDGQYF. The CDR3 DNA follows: TGTGCCAGCAGTGAAGGGACAGGGTACGATGGGCAGTACTTC.

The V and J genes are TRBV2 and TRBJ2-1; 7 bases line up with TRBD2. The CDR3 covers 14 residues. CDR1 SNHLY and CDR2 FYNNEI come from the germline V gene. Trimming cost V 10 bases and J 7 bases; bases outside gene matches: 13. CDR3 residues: CANQEAGVTNEQFF. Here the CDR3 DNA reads TGTGCCAACCAGGAGGCGGGGGTTACAAATGAGCAGTTCTTC.

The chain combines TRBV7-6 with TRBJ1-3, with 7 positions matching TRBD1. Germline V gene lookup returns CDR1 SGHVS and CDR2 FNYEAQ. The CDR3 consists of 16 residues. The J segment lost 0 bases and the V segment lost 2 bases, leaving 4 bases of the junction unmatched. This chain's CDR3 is CASSLWGQNSGNTIYF. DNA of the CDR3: TGTGCCAGCAGCTTATGGGGACAGAACTCTGGAAACACCATATATTTT. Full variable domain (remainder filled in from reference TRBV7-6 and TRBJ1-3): GAGVSQSPRYKVTKRGQDVALRCDPISGHVSLYWYRQALGQGPEFLTYFNYEAQQDKSGLPNDRFSAERPEGSISTLTIQRTEQRDSAMYRCASSLWGQNSGNTIYFGEGSWLTVV.